This TCR beta chain was recovered during a study of cytomegalovirus exposure and HLA in healthy donors. Study at large: Unique TCRs from HLA-typed donors, 65 million to 85 million of them, were held in an early data release. General observations from the study: Altogether, some 160 TCR beta chains were recorded as cytomegalovirus-associated. Three chains linked to CMV were shown in vitro to be specific for CMV antigens. The later analysis indicated that the majority of CMV-associated TCR beta chains appeared HLA-restricted.

Both 60 Vbeta primers and 13 Jbeta primers went into the PCR. Measured with immunoSEQ multiplex PCR; TCRdb has only the in-frame clones, and not every one. The table lists 110,000 to 150,000 clones, under 80% of them singletons. With 2 bases clipped from V and 2 bases from J, the junction kept 5 bases outside the gene matches. This CDR3 has 16 amino acids. CDR1 is SGHDT, CDR2 YYEEEE, per germline. This clone has a handful of counts. As yet, its antigen is unknown. The sample comprised PBMCs. The chain links TRBV5-6 to TRBJ2-3, with TRBD2 matching 10 bases. The receptor's source is a woman in her forties or fifties in good health and CMV-seropositive. CDR3 nucleotide sequence: TGTGCCAGCAGCTTCCTAGCGGGGGCCGTCACAGATACGCAGTATTTT. It yields the protein CASSFLAGAVTDTQYF.